The sequence of this T cell receptor (beta chain) was determined in a study of early T cells in non-severe SARS-CoV-2 infection. Overall study: The study sequenced bulk RNA from unsorted whole blood, with chains unpaired.

Individually, cDNA molecules had unique molecular identifiers attached to them. TCRdb itself ran the 5' RACE reads through MiXCR, one entry per CDR3 protein. Altogether tens of thousands of distinct CDR3 sequences are present, 10% to 15% being singletons, with the ten largest covering 3.5% to 5.5%. Germline-derived CDR1 and CDR2 are SGHDN and FVKESK. V lost 1 base to trimming and J lost 3 bases; unmatched junction nucleotides: 10. The CDR3 is 18 residues long. Findings and caveats of the study: Matching results from VDJdb favored anti-spike CD8 responses, leaving private and CD4 specificities undetected.

This clonotype was seen at least ten times. Its matching antigen is unknown. Material for sequencing was whole blood. This sequence originates from an adult who was a healthcare worker with PCR-confirmed SARS-CoV-2 infection or an uninfected control (not recorded which). The J gene is TRBJ2-3, the V gene TRBV14, with TRBD2 matching over 10 bases. In DNA, the CDR3 is TGTGCCAGCAGCCAAGGGGCTAGCGGGAGACGATGGACAGATACGCAGTATTTT. This codes for CASSQGASGRRWTDTQYF. The full variable domain, completed using reference TRBV14 and TRBJ2-3, is EAGVTQFPSHSVIEKGQTVTLRCDPISGHDNLYWYRRVMGKEIKFLLHFVKESKQDESGMPNNRFLAERTGGTYSTLKVQPAELEDSGVYFCASSQGASGRRWTDTQYFGPGTRLTVL.